Shown below are 9 T cell receptor beta chains from a single sample sequenced in a study of PD-1 blockade in classical Hodgkin lymphoma. Each and every patient relapsed after autologous stem cell transplantation, and patients got differing brentuximab vedotin exposure. Generated by immunoSEQ multiplex PCR, the TCRdb table keeps only in-frame clones and is missing some. Counted here are approximately 73,000 clones, approximately 94% occurring once; the ten biggest clones make up 7.5% to 9.5%. The source material was peripheral blood mononuclear cells (PBMCs), sampled at baseline. Source of these receptors: a human donor with classical Hodgkin lymphoma.

V is TRBV4-2 and J is TRBJ2-3; tentatively, D is TRBD2 (5 bases). The CDR3 spans 19 residues. The V gene's germline CDR1 is LGHNA and CDR2 YNFKEQ. The ends were cut back, 2 bases at V and 1 base at J, with 22 bases in the middle. The CDR3 region is CASSQFSRFDPEGTDTQYF. The CDR3 DNA reads TGTGCCAGCAGCCAATTCTCAAGATTCGATCCGGAGGGCACAGATACGCAGTATTTT.

The genes are TRBV2 and TRBJ2-3; 10 bases map to TRBD2. The CDR3 covers 17 residues. Germline V gene lookup returns CDR1 SNHLY and CDR2 FYNNEI. Unmatched junction bases numbered 10, after V lost 6 bases and J lost 1 base. The CDR3 loop is CASRHWTSGVGTDTQYF. CDR3 bases: TGTGCCAGCAGGCACTGGACTAGCGGTGTGGGCACAGATACGCAGTATTTT. Variable domain in full (rest from reference TRBV2 and TRBJ2-3): EPEVTQTPSHQVTQMGQEVILRCVPISNHLYFYWYRQILGQKVEFLVSFYNNEISEKSEIFDDQFSVERPDGSNFTLKIRSTKLEDSAMYFCASRHWTSGVGTDTQYFGPGTRLTVL.

This sequence joins TRBV18 and TRBJ2-7, with 9 bases identical to TRBD1. CDR1 is KGHSH and CDR2 is LQKENI in the germline V gene. This CDR3 has 15 residues. The V segment lost 0 bases and the J segment 3 bases; nucleotides outside the gene matches: 3. CDR3 in amino acids: CASSPPPGQGYEQYF. CDR3 DNA: TGTGCCAGCTCACCACCCCCGGGACAGGGCTACGAGCAGTACTTC.

This clone has more than one count but fewer than ten. V and J are TRBV27 and TRBJ2-7; D might be TRBD2 (6 bases). Germline V CDR1 and CDR2: MNHEY, SMNVEV (reference sequence). The CDR3 spans 15 residues. V was cut by 3 bases and J by 2 bases, with 14 bases left in between. CDR3 DNA: TGTGCCAGCAGTTTTGTGGGGGGTCCTACCTACGAGCAGTACTTC. This translates into CASSFVGGPTYEQYF.

The rearrangement uses TRBV28 and TRBJ2-3, with 10 bases fitting TRBD2. Germline lookup yields CDR1 MDHEN and CDR2 SYDVKM. Trimming took 5 bases from V and 3 from J; bases not matched to a gene: 11. The CDR3 covers 17 residues. Here the CDR3 reads CASSLPPGTSATDTQYF. In nucleotides, the CDR3 is TGTGCCAGCAGTCTGCCCCCCGGGACTAGCGCAACAGATACGCAGTATTTT.

V and J are TRBV5-4 and TRBJ1-1; TRBD1 is a possible D gene (5 bases). This CDR3 has 13 amino acids. Trimming pared 6 bases from V and 7 bases from J, leaving 16 bases between. Germline V gene data show CDR1 as SGHNT and CDR2 as YYREEE (reference sequence). The CDR3 DNA reads as TGTGCCAGCACCGCTTGGGGGAAAGGTGAAGCTTTCTTT. This sequence encodes CASTAWGKGEAFF.

The V and J genes are TRBV6-5 and TRBJ1-6; 7 bases are shared with TRBD1. With V trimmed by 5 bases and J by 10 bases, 8 bases remained unmatched. Germline CDR1 is MNHEY and CDR2 is SVGAGI. The CDR3 totals 14 residues. The CDR3 here is CASSALDRESPLHF. CDR3 in DNA: TGTGCCAGCAGTGCCCTTGACAGGGAATCACCCCTCCACTTT.

There are a few counts of this clone. This chain uses TRBV10-3 with TRBJ1-3, with D unclear. CDR1 is ENHRY, CDR2 SYGVKD, per germline. The CDR3 is made up of 15 amino acids. The V end was cut by 4 bases, the J end by 0 bases, with 10 bases between. In DNA, the CDR3 is TGTGCCATCAGTGGAGGACTGAACTCTGGAAACACCATATATTTT. This encodes CAISGGLNSGNTIYF.

The rearrangement uses TRBV14 and TRBJ1-1; D not certain. The CDR3 has 13 amino acids. The germline V gene encodes CDR1 SGHDN and CDR2 FVKESK. V was trimmed by 6 bases and J by 5 bases, leaving 13 bases between them. CDR3 DNA sequence: TGTGCCAGCAGTTGGGCAGCGGGGACTGAAGCTTTCTTT. This translates into CASSWAAGTEAFF.